This T cell receptor (beta chain) was observed in a study of cytomegalovirus exposure and HLA in healthy donors. Study overall: Unique TCRs numbering around 85 million, obtained from HLA-typed donors, made up an early data release.

Study findings and constraints: Both high specificity and high sensitivity reportedly marked the classifier's diagnosis of cytomegalovirus status. Sequencing had likely introduced a cluster of highly shared sequence variants as an artifact.

60 Vbeta and 13 Jbeta primers were used in PCR. Assay used: immunoSEQ multiplex PCR; TCRdb lists only in-frame clones, some missing. This table holds over 150,000 clones, roughly 79% found once. CDR3 length equals 15 residues. V shed 6 bases and J 0 bases; nucleotides not matched to a gene: 3. Germline V gene sequence: CDR1 MNHNY, CDR2 SVGAGI (reference sequence). With regard to this clone: Its target is unknown.

The chain uses TRBV6-6 and TRBJ2-3; 10 nucleotides agree with TRBD2. The sequenced sample consisted of PBMCs. This receptor was identified in a woman aged 45-59 years in good health and CMV-seronegative. For the CDR3, the DNA is TGTGCCAGCAGGGATAGCGGGAGGAGCACAGATACGCAGTATTTT. Its translation is CASRDSGRSTDTQYF.